This T cell receptor (beta chain) comes out of a study of shared clonotypes between healthy human individuals. The study, taken as a whole, reports: Estimated clonotype richness was generally higher in naive than memory subsets. Sampling involved blood alone; tissue repertoires likely differ.

The CDR3 length is 14 residues. From germline, CDR1 is LNHDA and CDR2 SQIVND (reference sequence). The V end was cut by 7 bases, the J end by 1 base, with 11 bases between. This clone was recorded only once. Its matching antigen is unknown. Clones were sequenced by immunoSEQ multiplex PCR, and TCRdb holds only the in-frame ones, with some missing. Altogether 650,000 to 800,000 clones are present, roughly 72% being singletons, with the ten largest covering around 1.7%. A CD45RA+ naive subset and a CD45RA-negative memory subset were split from CD4+ cells. The genes are TRBV19 and TRBJ2-1; tentative D call: TRBD1 (5 bases). The receptor's source is a woman in her 30s in good health. Specimen: memory CD4+ T cells sorted from blood. The subset: CD45RA-negative fraction. CDR3 sequence reads: CASNGRASYNEQFF. The CDR3 region has the DNA TGTGCCAGTAACGGCAGGGCGTCCTACAATGAGCAGTTCTTC.